The 14 T cell receptor beta chains presented below share a single source sample, sequenced in a study of control samples from healthy donors and cancer patients. TCRdb's table, derived via immunoSEQ multiplex PCR, lists solely in-frame clones and lacks some. The table has roughly 170,000 clones, around 93% seen once. Input material: blood. These TCRs come from a woman aged 55-69 years in good health.

Here the CDR3 reads CASSKNGQSSNQPQHF. CDR3 DNA: TGTGCCAGCAGCAAAAACGGTCAGTCTAGCAATCAGCCCCAGCATTTT. The J gene is TRBJ1-5, the V gene TRBV21-1. TRBV21-1 counts as a pseudogene. This CDR3 has 16 residues.

This rearrangement joins TRBV5-5 to TRBJ1-1; possibly TRBD1 for D (6 bases). Germline values: CDR1 SGHKS, CDR2 YYEKEE (reference sequence). The CDR3 runs to 16 residues. Deletions cut 0 bases from V and 2 bases from J, with 14 bases between. The CDR3 reads CASSLAPRTDNTEAFF. CDR3 sequence (DNA): TGTGCCAGCAGCTTGGCGCCACGGACAGATAACACTGAAGCTTTCTTT.

V gene TRBV4-2 combines with J gene TRBJ2-7; 11 bases are shared with TRBD2. CDR3 size: 18 residues. Germline-derived CDR1 and CDR2 are LGHNA and YNFKEQ. J lost 0 bases, V lost 0 bases, and 7 bases had no gene match. CDR3 coding DNA: TGTGCCAGCAGCCAAGAACTTAGCGGGGGGGCCAGCTCCTACGAGCAGTACTTC. It encodes CASSQELSGGASSYEQYF.

This clone was seen only once. V usage is TRBV5-4 and J usage is TRBJ2-1; D may correspond to TRBD1 or TRBD2 (5 bases each). Between the trimmed V and J ends, which lost 3 bases and 5 bases, there was a span of 15 bases. The germline V gene encodes CDR1 SGHNT and CDR2 YYREEE (reference sequence). The CDR3 length is 15 residues. CDR3 amino acids: CASSSPGPPDNEQFF. CDR3 in DNA: TGTGCCAGCAGCTCTCCGGGACCACCAGACAATGAGCAGTTCTTC.

The V call is TRBV6-5, the J call TRBJ1-1; a possible D gene is TRBD1 (5 bases). The CDR3 extends over 13 amino acids. V lost 6 bases and J lost 1, with 9 bases in between. Germline V CDR1 and CDR2: MNHEY, SVGAGI. The CDR3 nucleotides read TGTGCCAGCAGAGCAGGACAGAACACTGAAGCTTTCTTT. The encoded protein is CASRAGQNTEAFF.

This clone was detected once. The rearrangement joins TRBV18 to TRBJ2-1; D not certain. CDR1 is KGHSH and CDR2 is LQKENI in the germline V gene. The CDR3 contains 11 residues. Trimming cost V 4 bases and J 10 bases, with 8 bases left between them. DNA for the CDR3: TGTGCCAGCTCACGGCCTCTCGAGCAGTTCTTC. Translation gives CASSRPLEQFF.

The chain employs TRBV7-9 and TRBJ1-5; 7 nucleotides agree with TRBD1. V dropped 1 base and J dropped 5; count of bases not matched to a gene: 5. The germline CDR1 and CDR2 sequences are SEHNR and FQNEAQ (reference sequence). The CDR3 runs to 15 residues. The CDR3 protein is CASSLVGRGDQPQHF. The CDR3 coding sequence is TGTGCCAGCAGCTTAGTAGGCAGGGGGGATCAGCCCCAGCATTTT.

V and J are TRBV6-6 and TRBJ1-2; no clear D. Trimming pared 0 bases from V and 1 base from J, leaving 12 bases between. This CDR3 is 16 amino acids long. Germline V CDR1 and CDR2: MNHNY, SVGAGI (reference sequence). CDR3 loop: CASSYSPTPFNYGYTF. Written as DNA, the CDR3 is TGTGCCAGCAGTTACTCCCCAACCCCTTTTAACTATGGCTACACCTTC.

Comments on this clone: The same CDR3 arises from other DNA sequences in this sample as well. This sequence joins TRBV5-1 and TRBJ1-1; D is unclear. V was cut by 0 bases and J by 1 base, with 7 bases left in between. The CDR3 is 14 amino acids. Germline V gene lookup returns CDR1 SGHRS and CDR2 YFSETQ. CDR3 DNA sequence: TGCGCCAGCAGCTTGGGTGCAGAGAACACTGAAGCTTTCTTT. Protein product: CASSLGAENTEAFF.

The rearrangement uses TRBV5-1 and TRBJ2-7; 7 bases align to TRBD2. Germline values: CDR1 SGHRS, CDR2 YFSETQ. Trimming at V came to 4 bases and at J to 3 bases, leaving 13 bases not matched to a gene. The CDR3 has 16 residues. CDR3 nucleotide sequence: TGCGCCAGCAGCAACGTCGCGGGGGAACGGGGCTACGAGCAGTACTTC. It is translated as CASSNVAGERGYEQYF.

Written as DNA, the CDR3 is TGTGCCAGCAGCTTGGGGACAGGGGAAGAGACCCAGTACTTC. This sequence encodes CASSLGTGEETQYF. V gene TRBV7-9 combines with J gene TRBJ2-5, with 10 bases fitting TRBD1. Per the germline V gene, CDR1 is SEHNR and CDR2 is FQNEAQ (reference sequence). The CDR3 loop spans 14 amino acids. Trimming cost V 3 bases and J 3 bases; bases outside gene matches: 1.

The J gene is TRBJ1-1, the V gene TRBV7-9, with 12 bases fitting TRBD1. The CDR3 runs 14 residues. Germline CDR1 and CDR2: SEHNR and FQNEAQ (reference sequence). V was pared by 8 bases and J by 4 bases, with 5 bases of the junction left unmatched. The CDR3 is CASGDRGRVTEAFF. The CDR3 region has the DNA TGTGCCAGCGGGGACAGGGGGCGGGTCACTGAAGCTTTCTTT.

The chain links TRBV18 to TRBJ1-3, with 9 positions matching TRBD1. Trimming took 3 bases from V and 0 from J; bases not matched to a gene: 12. The CDR3 spans 19 residues. Germline V gives CDR1 KGHSH, CDR2 LQKENI. In DNA, the CDR3 is TGTGCCAGCTCACCTCTTGAACAGGGGGCGTTCCGCTCTGGAAACACCATATATTTT. Its translation is CASSPLEQGAFRSGNTIYF.

The chain couples TRBV18 to TRBJ1-4; D remains ambiguous. CDR3 length: 15 residues. The ends were cut back, 3 bases at V and 3 bases at J, with 11 bases in the middle. From germline, CDR1 is KGHSH and CDR2 LQKENI. CDR3: CASSPLSGSNEKLFF. The DNA for the CDR3 is TGTGCCAGCTCACCTTTATCGGGGTCTAATGAAAAACTGTTTTTT. Together with reference TRBV18 and TRBJ1-4, the CDR3 gives the full variable domain: NAGVMQNPRHLVRRRGQEARLRCSPMKGHSHVYWYRQLPEEGLKFMVYLQKENIIDESGMPKERFSAEFPKEGPSILRIQQVVRGDSAAYFCASSPLSGSNEKLFFGSGTQLSVL.